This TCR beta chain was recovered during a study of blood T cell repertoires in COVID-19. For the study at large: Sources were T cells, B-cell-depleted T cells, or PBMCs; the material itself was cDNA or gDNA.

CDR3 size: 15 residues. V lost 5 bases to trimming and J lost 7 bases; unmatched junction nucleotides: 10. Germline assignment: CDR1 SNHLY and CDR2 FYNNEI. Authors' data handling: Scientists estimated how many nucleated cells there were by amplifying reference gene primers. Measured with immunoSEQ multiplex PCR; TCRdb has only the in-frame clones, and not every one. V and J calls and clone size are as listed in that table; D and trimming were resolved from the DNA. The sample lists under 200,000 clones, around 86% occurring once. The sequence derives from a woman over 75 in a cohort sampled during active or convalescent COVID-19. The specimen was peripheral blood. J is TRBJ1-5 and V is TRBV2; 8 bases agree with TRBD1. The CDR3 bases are TGTGCCAGCAGTCGTGAGACAGGGGTCACCCAGCCCCAGCATTTT. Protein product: CASSRETGVTQPQHF.